This entry features one TCR beta chain sequence. Its matching antigen is unknown. This sample is part of a study of Graves' ophthalmopathy and Graves' hyperthyroidism. Study-level findings and limits: Blood samples also showed most expanded thyroid clonotypes exceeding 0.001 frequency.

What supplied the PBMCs was more than 7.5 ml of fresh peripheral blood. Using RNA transcripts, the TCR beta CDR3 regions were amplified. First-round RT-PCR relied on HTBI primers, and a second-round multiplex PCR came next. Using its own MiXCR run on the multiplex PCR reads, TCRdb lists one record per CDR3 protein. Of about 700,000 distinct CDR3 sequences listed, 35% to 50% are singletons. Unmatched junction bases numbered 6, after V lost 3 bases and J lost 4 bases. The CDR3 runs to 15 residues. The germline V gene encodes CDR1 LNHNV and CDR2 YYDKDF (reference sequence). The sequence was obtained from an adult man with Graves' ophthalmopathy. The sequenced material came from peripheral blood. This chain joins TRBV15 and TRBJ2-7; 10 bases agree with TRBD1. Written as DNA, the CDR3 is TGTGCCACCAGCAGCCCCGGACAGGGGGGGTACGAGCAGTACTTC. It yields the protein CATSSPGQGGYEQYF.